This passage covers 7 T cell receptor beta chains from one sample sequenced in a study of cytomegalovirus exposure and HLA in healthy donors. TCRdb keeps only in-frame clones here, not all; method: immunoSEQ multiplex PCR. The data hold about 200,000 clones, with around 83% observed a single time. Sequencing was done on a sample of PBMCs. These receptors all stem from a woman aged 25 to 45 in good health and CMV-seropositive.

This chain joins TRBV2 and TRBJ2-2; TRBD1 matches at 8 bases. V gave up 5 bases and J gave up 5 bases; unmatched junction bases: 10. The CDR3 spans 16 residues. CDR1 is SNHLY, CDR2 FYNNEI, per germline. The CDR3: CASSRWQGAGTGELFF. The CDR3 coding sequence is TGTGCCAGCAGTAGGTGGCAGGGGGCCGGGACCGGGGAGCTGTTTTTT.

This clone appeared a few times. In DNA, the CDR3 is TGCAGCGTCAGGAAGAATAGCAATCAGCCCCAGCATTTT. This translates into CSVRKNSNQPQHF. V gene TRBV29-1 combines with J gene TRBJ1-5; D is unresolved. Trimming cost V 6 bases and J 0 bases, with 9 bases left between them. Germline values: CDR1 SQVTM, CDR2 ANQGSEA. CDR3 length: 13 residues.

CDR3 in amino acids: CASSLRGTADDGYTF. As DNA, the CDR3 is TGTGCCAGCAGTTTAAGGGGGACAGCTGACGATGGCTACACCTTC. The chain joins TRBV27 to TRBJ1-2; 7 bases line up with TRBD1. The germline V gene has CDR1 MNHEY and CDR2 SMNVEV (reference sequence). CDR3 length equals 15 residues. Losses at the gene ends were 2 bases for V and 6 bases for J; bases not matched to a gene: 9.

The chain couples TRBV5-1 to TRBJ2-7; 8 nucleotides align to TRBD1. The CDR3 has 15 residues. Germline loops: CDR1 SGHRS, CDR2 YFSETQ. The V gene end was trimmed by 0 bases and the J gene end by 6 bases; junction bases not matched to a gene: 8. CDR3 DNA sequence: TGCGCCAGCAGCTTGGGACAGGGGCTTTTGGGCGAGCAGTACTTC. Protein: CASSLGQGLLGEQYF.

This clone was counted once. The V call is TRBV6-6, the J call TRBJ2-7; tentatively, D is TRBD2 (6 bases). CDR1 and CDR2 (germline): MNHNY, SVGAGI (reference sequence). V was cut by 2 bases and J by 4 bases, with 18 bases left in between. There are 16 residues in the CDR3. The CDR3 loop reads CASSYRVGGRGYEQYF. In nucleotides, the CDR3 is TGTGCCAGCAGTTACAGGGTTGGGGGGAGAGGGTACGAGCAGTACTTC.

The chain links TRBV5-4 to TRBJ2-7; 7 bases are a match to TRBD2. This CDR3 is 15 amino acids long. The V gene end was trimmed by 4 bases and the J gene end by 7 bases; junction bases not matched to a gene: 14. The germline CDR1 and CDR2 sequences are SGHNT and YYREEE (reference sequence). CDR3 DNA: TGTGCCAGCAGCGTGACTAGCACCCCGGAGGGGGAGCAGTACTTC. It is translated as CASSVTSTPEGEQYF. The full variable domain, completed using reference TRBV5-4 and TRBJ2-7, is ETGVTQSPTHLIKTRGQQVTLRCSSQSGHNTVSWYQQALGQGPQFIFQYYREEENGRGNFPPRFSGLQFPNYSSELNVNALELDDSALYLCASSVTSTPEGEQYFGPGTRLTVT.

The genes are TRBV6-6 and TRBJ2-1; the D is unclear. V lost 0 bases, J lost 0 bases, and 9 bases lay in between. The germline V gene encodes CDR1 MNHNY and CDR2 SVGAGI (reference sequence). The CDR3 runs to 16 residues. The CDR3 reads CASSYSTLSSYNEQFF. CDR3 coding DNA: TGTGCCAGCAGTTACTCGACTTTGAGCTCCTACAATGAGCAGTTCTTC.